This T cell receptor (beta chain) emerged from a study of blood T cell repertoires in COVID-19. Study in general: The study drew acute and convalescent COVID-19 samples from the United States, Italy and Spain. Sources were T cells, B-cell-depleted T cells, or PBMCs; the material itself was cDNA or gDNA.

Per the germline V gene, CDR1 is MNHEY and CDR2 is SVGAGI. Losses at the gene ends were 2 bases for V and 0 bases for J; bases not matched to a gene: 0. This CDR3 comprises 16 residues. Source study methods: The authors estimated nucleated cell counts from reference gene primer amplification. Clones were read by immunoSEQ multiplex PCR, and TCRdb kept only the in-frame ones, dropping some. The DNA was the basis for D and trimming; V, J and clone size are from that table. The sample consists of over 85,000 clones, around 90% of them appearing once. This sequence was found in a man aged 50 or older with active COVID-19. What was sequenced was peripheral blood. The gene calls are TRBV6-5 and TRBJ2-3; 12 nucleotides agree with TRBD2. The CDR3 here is CASSYGLAGSTDTQYF. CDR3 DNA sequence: TGTGCCAGCAGTTACGGACTAGCGGGGAGCACAGATACGCAGTATTTT.